This T cell receptor beta chain is from a study of blood T cell repertoires in COVID-19. As for the study in general: The study drew acute and convalescent COVID-19 samples from the United States, Italy and Spain.

Source study methods: Estimation of nucleated cell counts relied on the amplification of reference gene primers. The repertoire was sequenced with immunoSEQ multiplex PCR; TCRdb's copy has only in-frame clones and lacks some. V, J and clone size reflect that table, while D and trimming were determined from the DNA. The repertoire has fewer than 85,000 clones, approximately 88% of them found once; the top ten carry 5.4%. The V and J ends lost 2 bases and 5 bases respectively, with 16 bases between them. CDR1 and CDR2 (germline): SGHNT, YYREEE (reference sequence). There are 15 residues in the CDR3. The chain carries TRBV5-4 and TRBJ1-2; D ambiguous. The TCR originated in a man aged 55 to 70 with acute or convalescent COVID-19. Sequencing input: peripheral blood. This CDR3 reads CASSFSTRGWYGYTF. For the CDR3, the DNA is TGTGCCAGCAGCTTTTCCACCCGAGGTTGGTATGGCTACACCTTC.